This TCR beta chain was recovered during a study of shared clonotypes between healthy human individuals. Overall study findings and caveats: It was the non-shared clonotypes that had lower generation probabilities than clonotypes shared by all four donors.

Method: immunoSEQ multiplex PCR; TCRdb's copy keeps in-frame clones and lacks some. The sample yields roughly 1,000,000 clones, 78% seen once. This CDR3 is 14 amino acids long. Germline CDR1 SGHNT, CDR2 YYREEE (reference sequence). V was clipped by 0 bases and J by 2 bases, with 8 bases between them. Points on this clone: Its antigen is not known.

Sequencing was carried out using memory CD4+ T cells from PBMCs. The subset is: CD45RA-negative fraction. This clonotype was obtained from a man between 18 and 35 years old in good health. Some clones in this sample may be carry-over from other donors' samples. The chain carries TRBV5-4 and TRBJ2-5; D ambiguous. This CDR3 is CASSLAWQQETQYF. The CDR3, as DNA: TGTGCCAGCAGCTTGGCCTGGCAGCAAGAGACCCAGTACTTC. Filled out from reference TRBV5-4 and TRBJ2-5, the complete variable domain reads ETGVTQSPTHLIKTRGQQVTLRCSSQSGHNTVSWYQQALGQGPQFIFQYYREEENGRGNFPPRFSGLQFPNYSSELNVNALELDDSALYLCASSLAWQQETQYFGPGTRLLVL.